These 16 T cell receptor beta chains share one sample of origin, sequenced in a study of cytomegalovirus exposure and HLA in healthy donors. The study ran its PCR with 60 Vbeta and 13 Jbeta primers. Clones were read by immunoSEQ multiplex PCR, and TCRdb kept only the in-frame ones, dropping some. There are some 120,000 clones in the sample; approximately 80% occur only once, and roughly 2% lies in the top ten. The sequenced sample consisted of PBMCs. Source of these receptors: a man aged 50-59 years in good health and CMV-seronegative.

The sample holds a few counts of this clone. The chain employs TRBV2 and TRBJ1-1; weak D call: TRBD1 (6 bases). In germline, CDR1 is SNHLY, CDR2 FYNNEI. The germline V and J ends were trimmed by 4 bases and 5 bases, with 17 bases remaining between them. The CDR3 is made up of 15 amino acids. CDR3 bases: TGTGCCAGCAGTGTTCAGGGGCTTCAAGAAACTGAAGCTTTCTTT. Encoded protein: CASSVQGLQETEAFF.

This chain connects TRBV19 to TRBJ2-2; TRBD1 might be the D (6 bases). V dropped 5 bases and J dropped 2 bases, with 9 bases sitting between them. The CDR3 runs to 14 residues. In germline, CDR1 is LNHDA, CDR2 SQIVND (reference sequence). CDR3 residues: CASSYRENTGELFF. The CDR3 DNA sequence: TGTGCCAGTAGTTACAGGGAAAACACCGGGGAGCTGTTTTTT.

The chain is built from TRBV5-1 and TRBJ2-6; a possible D gene is TRBD1 (5 bases). In germline, CDR1 is SGHRS, CDR2 YFSETQ. The CDR3 is 17 amino acids. V lost 3 bases, J lost 0 bases, and 13 bases lay in between. In nucleotides, the CDR3 is TGCGCCAGCAGCTCACCAAACAGGTCCTCTGGGGCCAACGTCCTGACTTTC. It specifies CASSSPNRSSGANVLTF.

V gene TRBV5-1 combines with J gene TRBJ1-4; D gene unclear. V was cut by 3 bases and J by 0 bases, with 6 bases left in between. The CDR3 has 14 amino acids. Germline CDR1 reads SGHRS; CDR2 reads YFSETQ. The CDR3 nucleotides are TGCGCCAGCAGCTATGGAGCAACTAATGAAAAACTGTTTTTT. Its protein is CASSYGATNEKLFF.

The DNA of the CDR3 is TGTGCCAGCTCACCGACGCAGGGGGCCCTTAATGAGCAGTTCTTC. As protein: CASSPTQGALNEQFF. The V and J genes are TRBV18 and TRBJ2-1, with 8 bases lining up with TRBD1. Per germline, CDR1 KGHSH and CDR2 LQKENI. J gave up 7 bases and V 3 bases, and 8 bases lay outside the gene matches. There are 15 residues in the CDR3.

This chain links TRBV6-5 with TRBJ2-5; 9 bases are a match to TRBD1. The germline gives CDR1 MNHEY, CDR2 SVGAGI. CDR3 size: 15 residues. Unmatched junction bases numbered 5, after V lost 2 bases and J lost 4 bases. The CDR3: CASSYTSDRGETQYF. CDR3 in DNA: TGTGCCAGCAGTTACACCTCGGACAGGGGAGAGACCCAGTACTTC.

The rearrangement links TRBV6-5 to TRBJ2-2; TRBD2 might be the D (6 bases). Trimming took off 5 bases at V and 2 bases at J, with 9 bases between the two ends. The CDR3 has 14 amino acids. CDR1 MNHEY and CDR2 SVGAGI come from the germline V gene. The CDR3 here is CASSRAGNTGELFF. The CDR3 coding sequence is TGTGCCAGCAGTCGAGCGGGCAACACCGGGGAGCTGTTTTTT.

The chain recombines TRBV6-5 with TRBJ2-5; D unresolved. The CDR3 length is 12 residues. V lost 6 bases and J lost 0, with 5 bases in between. The germline V gene encodes CDR1 MNHEY and CDR2 SVGAGI. CDR3 nucleotide sequence: TGTGCCAGCAGCCGGTACCAAGAGACCCAGTACTTC. This codes for CASSRYQETQYF.

A few counts support this clone. The CDR3 spells CASSQEGTGGAGYEKLFF. In nucleotides, the CDR3 is TGCGCCAGCAGCCAAGAGGGGACAGGGGGCGCGGGTTACGAAAAACTGTTTTTT. The gene calls are TRBV4-3 and TRBJ1-4; 12 bases fit TRBD1. The CDR3 sequence is 18 residues long. V trimming: 0 bases; J trimming: 8 bases; junction bases outside the gene matches: 10. CDR1 is LGHNA and CDR2 is YSLEER in the germline V gene.

The chain uses TRBV10-1 and TRBJ2-5; TRBD1 might be the D (5 bases). There are 13 residues in the CDR3. CDR1 and CDR2 from the germline V gene are WNHNN and SYGVQD (reference sequence). With 1 base removed from V and 5 bases from J, the gap between germline ends came to 8 bases. CDR3 sequence (DNA): TGCGCCAGCAGTGAGTTGGCAGGGGAGACCCAGTACTTC. Encoded protein: CASSELAGETQYF.

The J gene is TRBJ1-6, the V gene TRBV5-6; D gene uncertain. The length of the CDR3 is 11 residues. Germline CDR1 SGHDT, CDR2 YYEEEE. V was shortened by 3 bases and J by 7 bases, with 2 bases between the two germline ends. The CDR3 region has the DNA TGTGCCAGCAGCTCAAATTCACCCCTCCACTTT. Protein: CASSSNSPLHF.

The chain uses TRBV9 and TRBJ1-2, with a possible D match to TRBD1 (6 bases). Germline V CDR1 and CDR2: SGDLS, YYNGEE. The CDR3 runs 15 residues. V lost 3 bases to trimming and J lost 2 bases, with 14 bases between them. CDR3 nucleotide sequence: TGTGCCAGCAGCGCATACCCAGGGGTCAACTATGGCTACACCTTC. Protein product: CASSAYPGVNYGYTF.

This clone was counted a single time. The rearrangement uses TRBV28 and TRBJ2-5, with TRBD1 matching 8 bases. The CDR3 runs to 14 residues. Germline V gives CDR1 MDHEN, CDR2 SYDVKM. V was clipped by 4 bases and J by 1 base; unmatched bases: 2. CDR3 amino acids: CASSSGGPQETQYF. The DNA of the CDR3 is TGTGCCAGCAGTTCAGGGGGCCCCCAAGAGACCCAGTACTTC.

The DNA of the CDR3 is TGTGCCAGCAGCCCAGGGGGGGAGACCCAGTACTTC. Its protein product is CASSPGGETQYF. This sequence joins TRBV6-5 and TRBJ2-5, with D possibly TRBD1 on 7 matching bases. Trimming removed 6 bases at V and 5 bases at J, with 10 bases between. The V gene's germline CDR1 is MNHEY and CDR2 SVGAGI. The CDR3 extends over 12 amino acids.

The genes are TRBV11-2 and TRBJ2-3; TRBD2 is a possible D gene (6 bases). Trimming removed 3 bases from V and 5 bases from J, with 15 bases in between. The germline gives CDR1 SGHAT, CDR2 FQNNGV. The CDR3 has 15 amino acids. CDR3 residues: CASSFRGTAEDTQYF. The CDR3 DNA follows: TGTGCCAGCAGCTTCCGCGGGACTGCGGAAGATACGCAGTATTTT.

The chain couples TRBV19 to TRBJ1-3; 9 bases map to TRBD1. Per the germline V gene, CDR1 is LNHDA and CDR2 is SQIVND (reference sequence). Trimming removed 4 bases from V and 2 bases from J; junction bases left unmatched: 12. This CDR3 spans 18 amino acids. The CDR3 nucleotides read TGTGCCAGTAGTAAGGTCCCACCGGACAGGGGAGCTGGAAACACCATATATTTT. This translates into CASSKVPPDRGAGNTIYF.